The 25 T cell receptor beta chains below were found in one sample sequenced in a study of identical twins. TCRdb itself ran the 5' RACE reads through MiXCR, one entry per CDR3 protein. The sample lists 690,000 or so distinct CDR3 sequences, 8.5% to 9% occurring once. The data were also submitted as part of a second study, on yellow fever vaccine responses in identical twins.

The sequencing input was PBMCs. The origin of the receptors is a woman aged 18-29 years in good health.

This clonotype was picked up many times. The CDR3: CASRTETWTEAFF. For the CDR3, the DNA is TGTGCCAGCAGGACAGAAACATGGACTGAAGCTTTCTTT. This chain uses TRBV12-3 or TRBV12-4 with TRBJ1-1; possibly TRBD1 for D (5 bases). The V end lost 6 bases, the J end lost 5 bases, and 13 bases lay between the germline ends. This CDR3 region has 13 residues.

This clonotype was picked up many times. The chain is built from TRBV3-1 and TRBJ2-5; D is possibly TRBD1 (5 bases). The CDR3 length is 15 residues. V was cut by 1 base and J by 0 bases, with 9 bases left in between. CDR1 is LGHDT, CDR2 YNNKEL, per germline (reference sequence). CDR3 protein: CASSQVRQYQETQYF. The CDR3 nucleotides are TGTGCCAGCAGCCAAGTCAGACAGTACCAAGAGACCCAGTACTTC.

This clonotype occurred many times. The rearrangement joins TRBV7-2 to TRBJ1-2; D may be TRBD1 (5 bases). The germline V gene has CDR1 SGHTA and CDR2 FQGNSA. The CDR3 has 15 residues. V was cut by 6 bases and J by 7 bases, with 21 bases left in between. CDR3 sequence: CASSYAIPQGGGYTF. In nucleotides, the CDR3 is TGTGCCAGCAGTTACGCTATACCCCAGGGAGGTGGCTACACCTTC.

The V and J genes are TRBV28 and TRBJ1-6; tentative D call: TRBD1 (6 bases). Germline V gene data show CDR1 as MDHEN and CDR2 as SYDVKM. Trimming removed 3 bases from V and 7 bases from J, with 25 bases in between. The CDR3 runs to 19 residues. CDR3 sequence: CASSLVRRGTAPRNSPLHF. The CDR3 DNA reads as TGTGCCAGCAGTTTGGTCCGGAGGGGGACGGCCCCCAGGAATTCACCCCTCCACTTT.

The chain combines TRBV24-1 with TRBJ2-3; 9 nucleotides match TRBD1. The CDR3 extends over 15 amino acids. J lost 3 bases, V lost 4 bases, and 4 bases had no gene match. Germline V gene lookup returns CDR1 KGHDR and CDR2 SFDVKD. Here the CDR3 DNA reads TGTGCCACCAGTGACCCTGGACAGGGGACAGATACGCAGTATTTT. The encoded protein is CATSDPGQGTDTQYF.

The chain couples TRBV5-1 to TRBJ2-3, with TRBD2 as a possible D gene (5 bases). Germline V gene lookup returns CDR1 SGHRS and CDR2 YFSETQ. Trimming stripped 4 bases from V and 10 bases from J, with 10 bases between. This CDR3 has 11 residues. For the CDR3, the DNA is TGCGCCAGCAGCCTAATGGGAGCGCAGTATTTT. This encodes CASSLMGAQYF.

This clonotype was detected many times. CDR3 nucleotides: TGTGCCAGCAGCCAAGGACAGATATCCTACGAGCAGTACTTC. It encodes CASSQGQISYEQYF. The chain combines TRBV3-1 with TRBJ2-7; TRBD1 might be the D (5 bases). Trimming shortened V by 1 base and J by 1 base, and 8 bases separated the two germline ends. Germline-derived CDR1 and CDR2 are LGHDT and YNNKEL (reference sequence). This CDR3 has 14 amino acids.

The chain is built from TRBV12-3 or TRBV12-4 and TRBJ1-4; no clear D. This CDR3 has 13 residues. V lost 8 bases, J lost 8 bases, and 15 bases lay in between. CDR3 bases: TGTGCCAGCGAGTCCGCCGGAGGGGAAAAACTGTTTTTT. As protein: CASESAGGEKLFF.

The table lists this clonotype with a few counts. The chain links TRBV28 to TRBJ1-1; no firm D call. Germline CDR1 is MDHEN and CDR2 is SYDVKM. The CDR3 length is 12 residues. Trimming left V 8 bases short and J 8 bases short, with 15 bases between. The CDR3 spells CASPNWTLEAFF. The CDR3 bases are TGTGCCAGCCCTAATTGGACGCTCGAAGCTTTCTTT.

This clonotype was counted ten times or more. This chain links TRBV11-2 with TRBJ2-1; no reliable D call. Trimming removed 3 bases from V and 0 bases from J, with 12 bases in between. The CDR3 extends over 16 amino acids. Germline loops: CDR1 SGHAT, CDR2 FQNNGV. The CDR3 region is CASSFMGSSSYNEQFF. The CDR3 DNA reads TGTGCCAGCAGCTTTATGGGGTCAAGCTCCTACAATGAGCAGTTCTTC.

The V call is TRBV18, the J call TRBJ2-1; TRBD2 matches at 8 bases. This CDR3 comprises 15 residues. Per the germline V gene, CDR1 is KGHSH and CDR2 is LQKENI. J gave up 2 bases and V 6 bases, and 6 bases lay outside the gene matches. The CDR3 nucleotides read TGTGCCAGCTCGAACGGGGGGGTAACCTACAATGAGCAGTTCTTC. Protein sequence: CASSNGGVTYNEQFF. The whole variable domain, filled in from reference TRBV18 and TRBJ2-1, reads NAGVMQNPRHLVRRRGQEARLRCSPMKGHSHVYWYRQLPEEGLKFMVYLQKENIIDESGMPKERFSAEFPKEGPSILRIQQVVRGDSAAYFCASSNGGVTYNEQFFGPGTRLTVL.

The rearrangement links TRBV3-1 to TRBJ1-2; D remains unclear. V was cut by 1 base and J by 8 bases, with 11 bases left in between. The CDR3 is 13 amino acids. The germline V gene has CDR1 LGHDT and CDR2 YNNKEL (reference sequence). For the CDR3, the DNA is TGTGCCAGCAGCCAAGGTCGAATCTGGGGCTACACCTTC. Translation gives CASSQGRIWGYTF.

As for this clonotype: A much bigger clone sits one base away, suggesting this may be a read error. The chain combines TRBV5-1 with TRBJ2-3; D gene uncertain. This CDR3 region has 18 residues. Germline V gene data show CDR1 as SGHRS and CDR2 as YFSETQ. The CDR3 loop is CSSSPVFPADVSTDTQYF. CDR3 DNA: TGCTCCAGCAGCCCCGTTTTCCCCGCCGATGTTAGCACAGATACGCAGTATTTT. Using reference TRBV5-1 and TRBJ2-3 for the parts outside the CDR3, the full variable domain is KAGVTQTPRYLIKTRGQQVTLSCSPISGHRSVSWYQQTPGQGLQFLFEYFSETQRNKGNFPGRFSGRQFSNSRSEMNVSTLELGDSALYLCSSSPVFPADVSTDTQYFGPGTRLTVL.

The chain employs TRBV7-2 and TRBJ2-7; possibly TRBD2 for D (5 bases). Per the germline V gene, CDR1 is SGHTA and CDR2 is FQGNSA. With 2 bases removed from V and 9 bases from J, the gap between germline ends came to 14 bases. The CDR3 sequence is 13 residues long. The CDR3 coding sequence is TGTGCCAGCAGCTTACAGGAGAGCGGTGGGCAGTACTTC. Its translation is CASSLQESGGQYF.

V usage is TRBV29-1 and J usage is TRBJ2-3; D gene ambiguous. In germline, CDR1 is SQVTM, CDR2 ANQGSEA. Trimming took off 7 bases at V and 2 bases at J, with 4 bases between the two ends. The CDR3 contains 10 residues. In nucleotides, the CDR3 is TGCAGCGGCTCCACAGATACGCAGTATTTT. Protein product: CSGSTDTQYF.

This clonotype was counted ten times or more. V is TRBV7-9 and J is TRBJ2-1; D gene uncertain. V lost 5 bases, J lost 3 bases, and 11 bases lay in between. The CDR3 length is 14 residues. Germline V gives CDR1 SEHNR, CDR2 FQNEAQ (reference sequence). The CDR3 region has the DNA TGTGCCAGCAGCCTGGACCCAATCTACAATGAGCAGTTCTTC. Protein product: CASSLDPIYNEQFF.

The V and J genes are TRBV7-8 and TRBJ1-4; D unclear. With 2 bases removed from V and 7 bases from J, the gap between germline ends came to 11 bases. This CDR3 has 14 amino acids. CDR1 and CDR2 from the germline V gene are SGHVS and FQNEAQ. CDR3 sequence reads: CASSLMGNGEKLFF. The CDR3, as DNA: TGTGCCAGCAGCTTAATGGGGAACGGTGAAAAACTGTTTTTT.

This clonotype was counted ten times or more. The V gene is TRBV12-3 or TRBV12-4, the J gene TRBJ2-1; D might be TRBD1 (5 bases). The CDR3 contains 15 residues. The V and J ends lost 5 bases and 2 bases respectively, with 13 bases between them. The CDR3 bases are TGTGCCAGCAGTGCAGTGGGGCCAGCCTACAATGAGCAGTTCTTC. As protein: CASSAVGPAYNEQFF.

This sequence joins TRBV28 and TRBJ1-5, with TRBD1 matching 7 bases. V was pared by 5 bases and J by 5 bases, with 6 bases of the junction left unmatched. This CDR3 spans 14 amino acids. Per germline, CDR1 MDHEN and CDR2 SYDVKM. The CDR3 sequence is CASSQTGFDQPQHF. The DNA of the CDR3 is TGTGCCAGCAGTCAGACAGGGTTTGATCAGCCCCAGCATTTT.

This clonotype was detected a few times. This chain's CDR3 is CASSLVGGVPINEQFF. The CDR3 DNA reads TGTGCCAGCAGCTTAGTTGGGGGTGTCCCGATCAATGAGCAGTTCTTC. The rearrangement uses TRBV7-3 and TRBJ2-1; D possibly matches TRBD1 or TRBD2 (5 bases each). The V and J ends lost 2 bases and 6 bases respectively, with 17 bases between them. Germline CDR1 SGHTA, CDR2 FQGTGA. CDR3 length equals 16 residues.

This chain uses TRBV5-6 with TRBJ2-7, with D tentatively TRBD1 or TRBD2 (5 bases each). The CDR3 is 15 amino acids. V lost 0 bases and J 2 bases, leaving 12 bases between the germline ends. In germline, CDR1 is SGHDT, CDR2 YYEEEE. The CDR3 coding sequence is TGTGCCAGCAGCTTGGCGGCAGGGAGCCCCTACGAGCAGTACTTC. It encodes CASSLAAGSPYEQYF.

In its sample, this clonotype was seen a few times. CDR3 loop: CASSLGGQGSDTQYF. DNA for the CDR3: TGTGCCAGCAGCTTAGGTGGACAGGGTTCAGATACGCAGTATTTT. The chain recombines TRBV7-2 with TRBJ2-3; 8 nucleotides align to TRBD1. Trimming cost V 1 base and J 4 bases; bases outside gene matches: 4. The germline gives CDR1 SGHTA, CDR2 FQGNSA. This CDR3 region has 15 residues. Full variable domain (remainder filled in from reference TRBV7-2 and TRBJ2-3): GAGVSQSPSNKVTEKGKDVELRCDPISGHTALYWYRQSLGQGLEFLIYFQGNSAPDKSGLPSDRFSAERTGGSVSTLTIQRTQQEDSAVYLCASSLGGQGSDTQYFGPGTRLTVL.

The V gene is TRBV21-1, the J gene TRBJ2-2; whether TRBD1, the table's D call, matches the DNA was not checked. TRBV21-1 is a pseudogene locus. This CDR3 is 17 amino acids long. This CDR3 is CASSTGRDRGSTGELFF. CDR3 sequence (DNA): TGTGCCAGCAGCACGGGCCGGGACAGGGGGAGCACCGGGGAGCTGTTTTTT.

There are a few counts of this clonotype. The rearrangement joins TRBV20-1 to TRBJ1-2, with D tentatively TRBD1 (5 bases). Germline lookup yields CDR1 DFQATT and CDR2 SNEGSKA (reference sequence). The germline V and J ends were trimmed by 2 bases and 4 bases, with 14 bases remaining between them. The CDR3 contains 14 residues. Here the CDR3 reads CSARLGVGSYGYTF. The CDR3 bases are TGCAGTGCTAGATTAGGGGTAGGAAGCTATGGCTACACCTTC.

The chain carries TRBV5-1 and TRBJ2-3; D perhaps matches TRBD1 (5 bases). The CDR3 has 12 amino acids. The germline V gene has CDR1 SGHRS and CDR2 YFSETQ. With 4 bases removed from V and 6 bases from J, the gap between germline ends came to 9 bases. This chain's CDR3 is CASSIQVDTQYF. The CDR3 bases are TGCGCCAGCAGCATACAGGTGGATACGCAGTATTTT.